This T cell receptor beta chain stems from a study of blood T cell repertoires in COVID-19. Authors' analysis steps: The authors estimated nucleated cell counts from reference gene primer amplification. Measured with immunoSEQ multiplex PCR; TCRdb has only the in-frame clones, and not every one. That table furnishes V, J and clone size, whereas the DNA furnished D and trimming. Among about 300,000 clones listed, 88% were seen once. The V gene's germline CDR1 is SGDLS and CDR2 YYNGEE. CDR3 length equals 16 residues. V lost 3 bases, J lost 3 bases, and 8 bases stayed unmatched. The rearrangement links TRBV9 to TRBJ2-1; 8 bases agree with TRBD2. The specimen sequenced was peripheral blood. The receptor comes from a woman aged 30 to 39 who had recovered from COVID-19. CDR3 bases: TGTGCCAGCAGCGACATAGCGGGGAGCCTCTACAATGAGCAGTTCTTC. Its translation is CASSDIAGSLYNEQFF.